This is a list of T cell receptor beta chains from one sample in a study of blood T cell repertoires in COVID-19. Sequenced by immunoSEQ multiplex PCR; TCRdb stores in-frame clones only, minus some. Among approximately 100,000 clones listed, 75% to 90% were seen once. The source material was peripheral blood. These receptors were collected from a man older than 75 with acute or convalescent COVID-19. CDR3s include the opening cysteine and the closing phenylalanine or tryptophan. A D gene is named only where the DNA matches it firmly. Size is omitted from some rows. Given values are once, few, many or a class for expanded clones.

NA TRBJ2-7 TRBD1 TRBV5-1 CASSPPGQGDYEQYF TGCGCCAGCAGCCCTCCGGGACAGGGGGACTACGAGCAGTACTTC
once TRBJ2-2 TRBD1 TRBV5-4 CASSGVTGGNIGTGELFF TGTGCCAGCAGCGGAGTTACAGGGGGCAATATAGGAACCGGGGAGCTGTTTTTT
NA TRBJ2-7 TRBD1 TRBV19 CASSTSTGDYEQYF TGTGCCAGTAGTACGTCGACAGGGGACTACGAGCAGTACTTC
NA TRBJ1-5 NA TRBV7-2 CASSWGDSNQPQHF TGTGCCAGCAGCTGGGGAGATAGCAATCAGCCCCAGCATTTT
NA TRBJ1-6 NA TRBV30 CAWSQGRAGSPLHF TGTGCCTGGAGTCAGGGGAGGGCTGGGTCACCCCTCCACTTT
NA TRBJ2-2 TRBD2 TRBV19 CASTGGLPNTGELFF TGTGCCAGTACGGGGGGACTACCGAACACCGGGGAGCTGTTTTTT
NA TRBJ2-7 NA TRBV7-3 CASSPSTGSINEQYF TGTGCCAGCAGCCCCTCTACAGGGTCAATCAACGAGCAGTACTTC
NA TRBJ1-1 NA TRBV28 CASTPGFITEAFF TGTGCCAGCACGCCAGGGTTCATCACTGAAGCTTTCTTT
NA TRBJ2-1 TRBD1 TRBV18 CASSRQGIGNEQFF TGTGCCAGCTCAAGACAGGGAATTGGCAATGAGCAGTTCTTC
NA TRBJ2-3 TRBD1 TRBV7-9 CASSPRTGGSTDTQYF TGTGCCAGCAGCCCCAGGACAGGGGGCAGCACAGATACGCAGTATTTT
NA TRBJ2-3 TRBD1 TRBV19 CASSIDPGQGTDTQYF TGTGCCAGTAGTATAGATCCGGGACAGGGAACAGATACGCAGTATTTT
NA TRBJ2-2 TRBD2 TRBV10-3 CAISTGTSGGELFF TGTGCCATCAGTACCGGGACTAGCGGCGGGGAGCTGTTTTTT
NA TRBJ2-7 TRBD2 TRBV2 CASSTSGYEQYF TGTGCCAGCTCGACTAGCGGCTACGAGCAGTACTTC
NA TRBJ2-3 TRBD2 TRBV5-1 CASSALAGGPDTQYF TGCGCCAGCAGCGCACTAGCGGGAGGGCCGGATACGCAGTATTTT
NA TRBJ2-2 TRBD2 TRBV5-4 CASSTKRLAGHTGELFF TGTGCCAGCAGCACAAAACGACTAGCGGGACACACCGGGGAGCTGTTTTTT
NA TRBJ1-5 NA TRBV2 CASSEAQGRGNQPQHF TGTGCCAGCAGTGAAGCGCAGGGTAGGGGCAATCAGCCCCAGCATTTT
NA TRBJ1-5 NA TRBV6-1 CASSEHPGQPQHF TGTGCCAGCAGTGAACATCCGGGTCAGCCCCAGCATTTT
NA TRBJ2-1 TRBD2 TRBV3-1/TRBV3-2 CASRLTSGRGEQFF TGTGCCAGCAGGCTTACTAGCGGGAGAGGTGAGCAGTTCTTC
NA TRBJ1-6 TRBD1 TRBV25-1 CASSEWAGGNSPLHF TGTGCCAGCAGTGAATGGGCAGGGGGGAATTCACCCCTCCACTTT
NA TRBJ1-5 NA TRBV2 CASLSRVGQPQHF TGTGCCAGCCTAAGCAGGGTGGGACAGCCCCAGCATTTT
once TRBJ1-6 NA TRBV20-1 CSASPGQGSNSPLHF TGCAGTGCTAGTCCTGGGCAGGGGAGCAATTCACCCCTCCACTTT
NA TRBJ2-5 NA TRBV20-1 CSASVIFTAQETQYF TGCAGTGCTAGTGTGATTTTCACTGCTCAAGAGACCCAGTACTTC
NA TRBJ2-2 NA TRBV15 CATSRVGGGPGELFF TGTGCCACCAGCAGGGTGGGGGGGGGCCCCGGGGAGCTGTTTTTT
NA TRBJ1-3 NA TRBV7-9 CASSSKERVGNTIYF TGTGCCAGCAGCTCTAAAGAACGGGTTGGAAACACCATATATTTT
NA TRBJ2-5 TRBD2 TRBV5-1 CASSTGTNQETQYF TGCGCCAGCAGCACCGGGACTAACCAAGAGACCCAGTACTTC
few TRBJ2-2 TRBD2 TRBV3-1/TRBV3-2 CASSRTSGIPGELFF TGTGCCAGCAGTCGGACTAGCGGGATTCCCGGGGAGCTGTTTTTT
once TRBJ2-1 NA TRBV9 CASSVRDFQPSYNEQFF TGTGCCAGCAGCGTCCGGGACTTCCAGCCCTCCTACAATGAGCAGTTCTTC
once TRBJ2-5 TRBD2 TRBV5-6 CASSHSSGSWETQYF TGTGCCAGCAGCCATTCTAGCGGGAGTTGGGAGACCCAGTACTTC
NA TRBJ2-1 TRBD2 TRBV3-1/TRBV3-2 CASSQDVGLAAVF TGTGCCAGCAGCCAGGACGTAGGACTAGCAGCGGTCTTC
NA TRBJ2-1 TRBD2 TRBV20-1 CSASFAGGSYNEQFF TGCAGTGCTAGTTTCGCGGGGGGCTCCTACAATGAGCAGTTCTTC
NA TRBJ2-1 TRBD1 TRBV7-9 CASSLRQGVYNEQFF TGTGCCAGCAGCTTAAGACAGGGGGTCTACAATGAGCAGTTCTTC
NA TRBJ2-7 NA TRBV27 CASSLRGSEQYF TGTGCCAGCAGTTTACGGGGTAGCGAGCAGTACTTC
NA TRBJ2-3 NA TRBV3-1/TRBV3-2 CASSPLGSSADTQYF TGTGCCAGCAGTCCGCTGGGCAGTTCCGCAGATACGCAGTATTTT
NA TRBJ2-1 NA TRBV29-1 CSVEGYSYNEQFF TGCAGCGTTGAGGGCTACTCCTACAATGAGCAGTTCTTC
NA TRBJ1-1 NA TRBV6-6 CASSYPRGGVEAFF TGTGCCAGCAGTTACCCCAGGGGAGGGGTTGAAGCTTTCTTT
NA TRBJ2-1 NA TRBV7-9 CASSLGQRNEQFF TGTGCCAGCAGCTTAGGACAGAGGAATGAGCAGTTCTTC
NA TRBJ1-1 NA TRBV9 CASSTRGGDTEAFF TGTGCCAGCAGCACCCGAGGGGGGGACACTGAAGCTTTCTTT
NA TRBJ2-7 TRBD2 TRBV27 CASSPTSGKYEQYF TGTGCCAGCAGCCCGACTAGCGGGAAGTACGAGCAGTACTTC
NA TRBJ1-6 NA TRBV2 CASSQDSPLHF TGTGCCAGCAGTCAGGATTCACCCCTCCACTTT
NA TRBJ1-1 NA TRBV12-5 CASGFLDSTEAFF TGTGCTAGTGGTTTTCTGGACAGCACTGAAGCTTTCTTT
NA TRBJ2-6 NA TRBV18 CASSSLTAGGPGANVLTF TGTGCCAGCTCATCTTTGACAGCCGGGGGGCCTGGGGCCAACGTCCTGACTTTC
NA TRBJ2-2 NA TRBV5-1 CASSLFPSNTGELFF TGCGCCAGCAGCTTGTTCCCCTCGAACACCGGGGAGCTGTTTTTT
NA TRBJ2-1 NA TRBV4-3 CASSQGRGLGNEQFF TGCGCCAGCAGCCAGGGCCGGGGTTTGGGCAATGAGCAGTTCTTC
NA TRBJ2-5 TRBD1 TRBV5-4 CASSPRDRGGETQYF TGTGCCAGCAGCCCCCGGGACAGGGGGGGAGAGACCCAGTACTTC
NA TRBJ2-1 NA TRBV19 CASSIERGWGDEQFF TGTGCCAGTAGTATAGAACGAGGGTGGGGAGATGAGCAGTTCTTC